This section outlines one T cell receptor beta chain sequence together with its context. This record comes from a study of identical twins. A universal primer site was added by template switching, and unique molecular identifiers were carried by the cDNA. TCRdb analysed the 5' RACE reads with MiXCR anew, one entry per CDR3 protein. The sample has 200,000 to 300,000 distinct CDR3 sequences, about 10% seen once. The CDR3 totals 12 residues. CDR1 and CDR2 from the germline V gene are SGHNT and YYREEE (reference sequence). Trimming removed 1 base from V and 5 bases from J, with 6 bases in between. The TCR originated in a middle-aged man in good health. Material for sequencing was memory T cells sorted from blood. The J gene is TRBJ2-5, the V gene TRBV5-4, with D hard to call. In DNA form, the CDR3 reads TGTGCCAGCAGCTTGCTATCCGAGACCCAGTACTTC. Translated, it gives CASSLLSETQYF.